The TCR beta chain described here comes from a study of T cells in Graves' hyperthyroidism and ophthalmopathy. Germline lookup yields CDR1 LGHDT and CDR2 YNNKEL (reference sequence). After removal of 2 bases from V and 6 bases from J, the junction contained 4 bases not matched to a gene. CDR3 length: 14 residues. Researchers amplified the TCR beta CDR3 regions from RNA transcripts. The TCR CDR3 was amplified in a first-round RT-PCR using the HTBI primer set. TCRdb redid the calling of the multiplex PCR reads with MiXCR, one entry per CDR3 protein. The table records approximately 610,000 distinct CDR3 sequences, about 15% of them present only once. Study-wide findings and caveats: Ophthalmopathy got predicted by the model a median approximately 6 months before its onset.

This clonotype showed up just a few times. Its antigen is as yet unknown. Lactation, pregnancy, other autoimmune disease or uncontrolled infection excluded patients. The chain uses TRBV3-1 and TRBJ2-7; 10 bases fit TRBD2. Input material: blood. The clonotype originates from a woman aged 40 to 55 with Graves' ophthalmopathy. The CDR3 protein is CASSQTSGIPEQYF. For the CDR3, the DNA is TGTGCCAGCAGCCAAACTAGCGGGATCCCCGAGCAGTACTTC.